Below are 7 T cell receptor beta chains sequenced from a single sample in a study of T cell responses to AZD1222 COVID-19 vaccine. Method: immunoSEQ multiplex PCR; TCRdb's copy keeps in-frame clones and lacks some. The sample has 100,000 to 150,000 clones; 85% to 95% are singletons. Source: peripheral blood, taken 28 days after the second AZD1222 dose. The receptors were sampled from an adult who received the AZD1222 COVID-19 vaccine.

V usage is TRBV3-1 (or the pseudogene TRBV3-2) and J usage is TRBJ2-1, with D hard to call. Trimming cost V 1 base and J 8 bases, with 6 bases left between them. CDR3 length: 12 amino acids. CDR1 LGHDT and CDR2 YNNKEL come from the germline V gene (reference sequence). Here the CDR3 DNA reads TGTGCCAGCAGCCAAGTGAGTGATGAGCAGTTCTTC. Translating it yields CASSQVSDEQFF.

This rearrangement joins TRBV11-2 to TRBJ2-3; TRBD2 aligns across 9 bases. Germline loops: CDR1 SGHAT, CDR2 FQNNGV. The CDR3 sequence is 18 residues long. Unmatched junction bases numbered 9, after V lost 1 base and J lost 1 base. The CDR3 loop reads CASSLGTPRLAGTDTQYF. The CDR3 DNA is TGTGCCAGCAGCTTAGGAACCCCAAGACTAGCGGGCACAGATACGCAGTATTTT. Drawing the rest from reference TRBV11-2 and TRBJ2-3, the complete variable domain is EAGVAQSPRYKIIEKRQSVAFWCNPISGHATLYWYQQILGQGPKLLIQFQNNGVVDDSQLPKDRFSAERLKGVDSTLKIQPAKLEDSAVYLCASSLGTPRLAGTDTQYFGPGTRLTVL.

The chain combines TRBV5-1 with TRBJ2-7; TRBD2 aligns across 9 bases. CDR1 is SGHRS, CDR2 YFSETQ, per germline. Unmatched junction bases numbered 6, after V lost 5 bases and J lost 3 bases. This CDR3 spans 14 amino acids. The CDR3 region is CASRLTSGNYEQYF. Here the CDR3 DNA reads TGCGCCAGCAGGTTGACTAGCGGAAACTACGAGCAGTACTTC.

The chain couples TRBV11-2 to TRBJ2-1; 11 bases line up with TRBD2. V lost 6 bases, J lost 6 bases, and 10 bases stayed unmatched. Looked up from germline, CDR1 is SGHAT and CDR2 is FQNNGV. The CDR3 loop spans 16 amino acids. CDR3 DNA sequence: TGTGCCAGCAGATCCCCGGGACTAGCGGAAGTCAATGAGCAGTTCTTC. It translates to CASRSPGLAEVNEQFF.

This chain joins TRBV7-9 and TRBJ2-7; D call uncertain. The CDR3 covers 11 residues. V was pared by 5 bases and J by 3 bases, with 5 bases between. Germline CDR1 reads SEHNR; CDR2 reads FQNEAQ (reference sequence). The CDR3 DNA follows: TGTGCCAGCAGCGGGGACTACGAGCAGTACTTC. Protein sequence: CASSGDYEQYF.

This clone occurred once. V gene TRBV18 combines with J gene TRBJ2-5; D is unclear. Trimming removed 2 bases at V and 4 bases at J, with 14 bases between. This CDR3 is 15 amino acids long. The germline V gene encodes CDR1 KGHSH and CDR2 LQKENI. DNA for the CDR3: TGTGCCAGCTCACCATTGGGCCCCTCCCCAGAGACCCAGTACTTC. Encoded protein: CASSPLGPSPETQYF.

V gene TRBV5-1 combines with J gene TRBJ1-5; TRBD1 matches 9 bases. Trimming removed 4 bases from V and 7 bases from J; junction bases left unmatched: 6. There are 14 residues in the CDR3. Germline V gives CDR1 SGHRS, CDR2 YFSETQ. This chain's CDR3 is CASSDGTGTQPQHF. The CDR3 coding sequence is TGCGCCAGCAGCGACGGGACAGGGACGCAGCCCCAGCATTTT.